The rows below give T cell receptor beta chains drawn from one sample of a study of blood T cell repertoires in COVID-19. Clones were read by immunoSEQ multiplex PCR, and TCRdb kept only the in-frame ones, dropping some. This sample has approximately 200,000 clones; 80% to 90% occur once, and the top ten carry 4% to 4.5%. Specimen: peripheral blood. The receptors shown here come from a man in his forties or fifties with acute or convalescent COVID-19. The CDR3 runs from the conserved cysteine through the conserved F or W. D genes are given only for firm matches. Size is omitted from some rows. Given values are once, few, many or a class for expanded clones.

TRBV2,once,TRBJ2-7,-,CASAPDSSEQYF,TGTGCCAGCGCCCCGGACAGCTCCGAGCAGTACTTC
TRBV7-2,-,TRBJ1-2,-,CASSPRAGNGVYGYTF,TGTGCCAGCAGCCCGAGGGCGGGGAATGGCGTGTATGGCTACACCTTC
TRBV6-1,-,TRBJ1-5,-,CASSEHKNQPQHF,TGTGCCAGCAGTGAACACAAGAATCAGCCCCAGCATTTT
TRBV10-1,-,TRBJ2-3,TRBD2,CASSSGGKDTQYF,TGCGCCAGCAGTTCCGGGGGGAAAGATACGCAGTATTTT
TRBV30,-,TRBJ1-6,-,CAWSGVGSNSPLHF,TGTGCCTGGAGTGGAGTGGGCAGTAATTCACCCCTCCACTTT
TRBV30,-,TRBJ1-4,TRBD1,CAWSATGGSGEKLFF,TGTGCCTGGAGTGCGACAGGGGGCTCAGGGGAAAAACTGTTTTTT
TRBV9,-,TRBJ1-4,TRBD1,CASSPRDRGNEKLFF,TGTGCCAGCAGCCCACGGGACAGGGGAAATGAAAAACTGTTTTTT
TRBV19,-,TRBJ1-1,-,CASDPLGGTEAFF,TGTGCCAGTGATCCATTAGGCGGCACTGAAGCTTTCTTT
TRBV11-2,-,TRBJ1-4,TRBD1,CASSLGTGLEKLFF,TGTGCCAGCAGCTTAGGGACAGGGCTTGAAAAACTGTTTTTT
TRBV7-2,-,TRBJ2-7,TRBD1,CASSKGQGLIYEQYF,TGTGCCAGCAGCAAAGGACAGGGGCTTATCTACGAGCAGTACTTC
TRBV19,-,TRBJ1-1,TRBD1,CASSRQGGTEAFF,TGTGCCAGTAGTCGACAGGGCGGGACTGAAGCTTTCTTT
TRBV9,-,TRBJ1-2,TRBD1,CASSVVGTDYGYTF,TGTGCCAGCAGCGTTGTAGGGACAGATTATGGCTACACCTTC
TRBV5-8,-,TRBJ1-4,TRBD1,CASSPWTGGSPNEKLFF,TGTGCCAGCAGCCCCTGGACAGGGGGGTCGCCTAATGAAAAACTGTTTTTT
TRBV5-4,few,TRBJ1-2,-,CASSLASGNGYTF,TGTGCCAGCAGCTTGGCCTCAGGGAATGGCTACACCTTC
TRBV4-2,-,TRBJ2-3,-,CASSQDLGGGGYTQYF,TGTGCCAGCAGCCAAGATCTGGGGGGGGGCGGATATACGCAGTATTTT
TRBV5-1,-,TRBJ2-3,-,CASSLVGPTDTQYF,TGCGCCAGCAGCTTAGTGGGCCCCACAGATACGCAGTATTTT
TRBV9,-,TRBJ1-3,-,CASSAAAGASGNTIYF,TGTGCCAGCAGCGCTGCGGCAGGGGCCTCTGGAAACACCATATATTTT
TRBV6-5,-,TRBJ1-2,-,CASKPGTNSVGYTF,TGTGCCAGCAAACCCGGGACAAACTCTGTAGGCTACACCTTC
TRBV19,-,TRBJ1-5,-,CASSKETLSNQPQHF,TGTGCCAGTAGTAAAGAGACTCTATCTAATCAGCCCCAGCATTTT
TRBV7-9,-,TRBJ1-1,TRBD1,CASSLGAGTGSLDTEAFF,TGTGCCAGCAGCCTAGGGGCGGGGACAGGGTCCTTGGACACTGAAGCTTTCTTT
TRBV4-1,-,TRBJ1-2,-,CASSQDKDISSYGYTF,TGCGCCAGCAGCCAAGATAAGGACATTAGTAGCTATGGCTACACCTTC
TRBV18,-,TRBJ2-5,-,CASSRGRTQETQYF,TGTGCCAGCTCACGCGGCAGGACACAAGAGACCCAGTACTTC
TRBV5-8,-,TRBJ1-2,-,CASSPRGGYTF,TGTGCCAGCAGCCCCAGGGGCGGCTACACCTTC
TRBV6-6,-,TRBJ2-3,-,CASARRADGTDTQYF,TGTGCCAGCGCCAGGAGGGCCGACGGCACAGATACGCAGTATTTT
TRBV2,-,TRBJ1-1,-,CASRRQESTEAFF,TGTGCCAGCAGAAGACAGGAGAGCACTGAAGCTTTCTTT
TRBV6-1,-,TRBJ1-5,-,CASSENSSNQPQHF,TGTGCCAGCAGTGAAAATAGTAGCAATCAGCCCCAGCATTTT
TRBV18,-,TRBJ1-4,TRBD1,CASSPLGQAGGVEKLFF,TGTGCCAGCTCACCACTCGGACAGGCCGGGGGAGTTGAAAAACTGTTTTTT
TRBV2,-,TRBJ1-6,TRBD1,CASRERTGVSSPLHF,TGTGCCAGCAGGGAGAGGACAGGGGTGAGTTCACCCCTCCACTTT
TRBV19,-,TRBJ1-3,-,CASRLIGQAGNTIYF,TGTGCCAGTAGACTCATTGGTCAAGCTGGAAACACCATATATTTT
TRBV5-4,-,TRBJ1-6,TRBD1,CASSLAGGSRNSPLHF,TGTGCCAGCAGCTTGGCAGGGGGCTCTCGGAATTCACCCCTCCACTTT
TRBV24-1,-,TRBJ2-3,-,CATSDSLTDTQYF,TGTGCCACCAGTGATTCCTTGACAGATACGCAGTATTTT
TRBV2,once,TRBJ1-5,-,CASSEGGLQGQPQHF,TGTGCCAGCAGTGAAGGGGGGTTACAGGGTCAGCCCCAGCATTTT
TRBV6-5,-,TRBJ2-2,-,CASSLQGRGGELFF,TGTGCCAGCAGCCTACAGGGCCGCGGCGGGGAGCTGTTTTTT
TRBV30,-,TRBJ2-3,-,CAWRRGSTDTQYF,TGTGCCTGGAGGCGGGGAAGCACAGATACGCAGTATTTT
TRBV14,-,TRBJ2-5,-,CASSPRVRETQYF,TGTGCCAGCAGCCCCAGGGTTCGAGAGACCCAGTACTTC
TRBV5-1,once,TRBJ1-1,-,CASSWDNSRSGEAFF,TGCGCCAGCAGCTGGGACAACTCCCGATCGGGTGAAGCTTTCTTT
TRBV13,-,TRBJ2-1,-,CASWRRHSYNEQFF,TGTGCCAGCTGGCGGCGCCACTCCTACAATGAGCAGTTCTTC
TRBV6-5,-,TRBJ1-2,TRBD1,CASRPGQGAGYGYTF,TGTGCCAGCAGGCCGGGACAGGGGGCCGGCTATGGCTACACCTTC
TRBV6-5,-,TRBJ1-2,-,CASSSLTGNYGYTF,TGTGCCAGCAGTTCGTTAACAGGAAACTATGGCTACACCTTC
TRBV6-6,-,TRBJ1-5,-,CASSSGSNQPQHF,TGTGCCAGCAGTTCCGGGAGCAATCAGCCCCAGCATTTT
TRBV6-5,-,TRBJ1-6,TRBD1,CASSNRPGQGSPLHF,TGTGCCAGCAGCAATAGGCCGGGACAGGGTTCACCCCTCCACTTT
TRBV5-8,-,TRBJ1-4,-,CASSLGWLRSFNEKLFF,TGTGCCAGCAGCTTGGGGTGGCTCAGGTCCTTTAATGAAAAACTGTTTTTT
TRBV7-2,-,TRBJ1-4,-,CASSMASGQPNEKLFF,TGTGCCAGCAGCATGGCCTCGGGACAACCGAATGAAAAACTGTTTTTT
TRBV2,-,TRBJ1-6,-,CASRPFGYNSPLHF,TGTGCCAGCAGACCGTTCGGTTATAATTCACCCCTCCACTTT
TRBV6-6,-,TRBJ1-2,TRBD1,CASSQDRGLRGYTF,TGTGCCAGCAGCCAGGACAGGGGGCTACGGGGCTACACCTTC
TRBV3-1/TRBV3-2,-,TRBJ2-2,-,CASSHREEGGELFF,TGTGCCAGCAGCCACAGGGAAGAAGGCGGGGAGCTGTTTTTT
TRBV7-2,-,TRBJ2-7,TRBD2,CASSRPGLAGVEQYF,TGTGCCAGCAGCCGCCCGGGACTAGCGGGGGTTGAGCAGTACTTC
TRBV12-3/TRBV12-4,once,TRBJ1-3,-,CASSLISGNTIYF,TGTGCCAGCAGTCTTATCTCTGGAAACACCATATATTTT
TRBV11-2,-,TRBJ2-7,-,CASSLDRGSSFSYEQYF,TGTGCCAGCAGCTTAGATCGGGGGTCAAGCTTCTCCTACGAGCAGTACTTC
TRBV2,-,TRBJ1-3,-,CASSDDYVNTIYF,TGTGCCAGCAGTGATGACTATGTAAACACCATATATTTT
TRBV4-1,-,TRBJ2-1,TRBD2,CASSRPPGLAGGGAYNEQFF,TGCGCCAGCAGCCGCCCGCCGGGACTAGCGGGGGGAGGGGCCTACAATGAGCAGTTCTTC
TRBV27,-,TRBJ2-7,TRBD1,CASSLRGQVSYEQYF,TGTGCCAGCAGTTTAAGGGGACAGGTTAGTTACGAGCAGTACTTC
TRBV27,-,TRBJ2-1,TRBD1,CASNPQGTYNEQFF,TGTGCCAGCAACCCACAGGGGACCTACAATGAGCAGTTCTTC
TRBV5-1,-,TRBJ1-6,-,CASSLQGLNSPLHF,TGCGCCAGCAGCCTACAGGGCCTTAATTCACCCCTCCACTTT
TRBV6-5,-,TRBJ2-7,TRBD2,CASIKRGLSYEQYF,TGTGCCAGCATCAAGCGGGGACTCTCCTACGAGCAGTACTTC
TRBV3-1/TRBV3-2,-,TRBJ1-5,-,CASRDSYSNQPQHF,TGTGCCAGCCGAGACAGTTATAGCAATCAGCCCCAGCATTTT